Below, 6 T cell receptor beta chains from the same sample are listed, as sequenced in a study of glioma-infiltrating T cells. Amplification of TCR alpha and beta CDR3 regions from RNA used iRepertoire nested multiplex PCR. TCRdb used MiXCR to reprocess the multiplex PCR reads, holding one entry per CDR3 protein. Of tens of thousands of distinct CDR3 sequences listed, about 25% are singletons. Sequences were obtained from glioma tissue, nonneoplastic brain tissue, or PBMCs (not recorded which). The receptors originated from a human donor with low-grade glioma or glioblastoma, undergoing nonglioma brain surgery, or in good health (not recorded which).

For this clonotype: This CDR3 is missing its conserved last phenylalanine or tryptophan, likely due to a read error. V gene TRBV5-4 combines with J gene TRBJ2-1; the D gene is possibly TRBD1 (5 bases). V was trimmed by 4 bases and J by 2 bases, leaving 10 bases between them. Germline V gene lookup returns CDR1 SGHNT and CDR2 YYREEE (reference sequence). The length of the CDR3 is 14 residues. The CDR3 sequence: CASSLRTTYNEQFL. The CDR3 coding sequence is TGTGCCAGCAGCCTCCGGACAACCTACAATGAGCAGTTCCTC.

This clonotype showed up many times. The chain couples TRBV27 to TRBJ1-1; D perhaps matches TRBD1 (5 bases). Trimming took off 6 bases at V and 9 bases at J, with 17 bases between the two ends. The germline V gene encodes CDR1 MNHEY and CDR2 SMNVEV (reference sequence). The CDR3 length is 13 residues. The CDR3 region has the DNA TGTGCCAGCAGGCTTACGGAACAGGATAAAGCTTTCTTT. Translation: CASRLTEQDKAFF.

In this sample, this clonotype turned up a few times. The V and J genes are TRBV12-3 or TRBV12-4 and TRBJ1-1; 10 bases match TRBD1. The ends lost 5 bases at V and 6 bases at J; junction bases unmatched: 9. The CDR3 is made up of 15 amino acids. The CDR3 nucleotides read TGTGCCAGCAGTCCAAGTACCGGGACAGGGGCTGAAGCTTTCTTT. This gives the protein CASSPSTGTGAEAFF.

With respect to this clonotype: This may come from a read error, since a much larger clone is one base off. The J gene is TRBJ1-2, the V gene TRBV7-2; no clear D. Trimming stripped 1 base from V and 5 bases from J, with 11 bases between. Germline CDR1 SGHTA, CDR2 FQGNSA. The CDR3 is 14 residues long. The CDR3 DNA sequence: TGTGCCAGCAGCTTAGAAATGGAGGCTTATGGCTACACCTTC. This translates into CASSLEMEAYGYTF. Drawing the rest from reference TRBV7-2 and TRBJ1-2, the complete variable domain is GAGVSQSPSNKVTEKGKDVELRCDPISGHTALYWYRQSLGQGLEFLIYFQGNSAPDKSGLPSDRFSAERTGGSVSTLTIQRTQQEDSAVYLCASSLEMEAYGYTFGSGTRLTVV.

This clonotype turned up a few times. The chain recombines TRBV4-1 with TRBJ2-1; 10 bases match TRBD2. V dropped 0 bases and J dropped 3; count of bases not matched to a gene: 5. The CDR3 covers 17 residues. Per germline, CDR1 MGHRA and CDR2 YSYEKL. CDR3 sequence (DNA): TGCGCCAGCAGCCAAGATCTGGGACTAGCGAGCTACAATGAGCAGTTCTTC. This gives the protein CASSQDLGLASYNEQFF.

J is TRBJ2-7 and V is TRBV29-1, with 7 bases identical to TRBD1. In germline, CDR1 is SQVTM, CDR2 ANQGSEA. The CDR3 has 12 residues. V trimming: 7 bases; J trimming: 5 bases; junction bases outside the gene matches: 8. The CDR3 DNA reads TGCAGCGCTCTTCGGGACAGCCACGAGCAGTACTTC. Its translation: CSALRDSHEQYF.